Each of the 16 T cell receptor beta chains below was sequenced from the same sample in a study of post-analysis software for immune sequencing data. Study-wide findings and caveats: In patients, roughly 5 TRBV segments were more frequent than in controls, with TRBV5-6, TRBV5-1 and TRBV20-1 among them.

These TCRs are of unknown antigen specificity. cDNA libraries of TCR beta carried unique molecular identifiers. TCRdb re-analysed the PCR reads in MiXCR, keeping a single row per CDR3 protein. The sample lists 350,000 to 500,000 distinct CDR3 sequences, 39% occurring once. The sequencing input was blood. The receptors come from a girl aged 2-9 years with multiple sclerosis.

This clonotype was seen a few times. The V gene is TRBV12-3 or TRBV12-4, the J gene TRBJ2-7; D is uncertain. CDR3 length: 13 residues. Trimming left V 6 bases short and J 5 bases short, with 14 bases between. CDR3 nucleotides: TGTGCCAGCAGCCGCAGCGCTGAGAACGAGCAGTACTTC. Amino acids: CASSRSAENEQYF.

The V call is TRBV6-2 or TRBV6-3, the J call TRBJ1-5; 8 bases are a match to TRBD1. CDR1 and CDR2 (germline): MNHEY, SVGEGT. V lost 1 base to trimming and J lost 2 bases; unmatched junction nucleotides: 4. The CDR3 contains 16 residues. The CDR3 loop reads CASSYFLGQGNQPQHF. The CDR3 DNA sequence: TGTGCCAGCAGTTACTTTCTGGGACAGGGCAATCAGCCCCAGCATTTT.

This chain uses TRBV14 with TRBJ2-3; either TRBD1 or TRBD2 may supply D (5 bases each). The germline CDR1 and CDR2 sequences are SGHDN and FVKESK. The CDR3 has 15 amino acids. The V end was cut by 5 bases, the J end by 2 bases, with 14 bases between. The CDR3 loop is CASSDGTFDTDTQYF. The CDR3 DNA sequence: TGTGCCAGCAGCGACGGGACCTTCGACACAGATACGCAGTATTTT. The full variable domain, completed using reference TRBV14 and TRBJ2-3, is EAGVTQFPSHSVIEKGQTVTLRCDPISGHDNLYWYRRVMGKEIKFLLHFVKESKQDESGMPNNRFLAERTGGTYSTLKVQPAELEDSGVYFCASSDGTFDTDTQYFGPGTRLTVL.

There are a few counts of this clonotype. This sequence joins TRBV5-1 and TRBJ1-2; D is perhaps TRBD1 (5 bases). The CDR3 loop spans 17 amino acids. Germline CDR1 reads SGHRS; CDR2 reads YFSETQ. With 0 bases removed from V and 4 bases from J, the gap between germline ends came to 19 bases. CDR3 region: CASSLAYGGSWGYGYTF. DNA of the CDR3: TGCGCCAGCAGCTTGGCCTACGGGGGTAGCTGGGGCTATGGCTACACCTTC.

This chain links TRBV7-2 with TRBJ2-5; TRBD1 is a possible D gene (5 bases). Gene TRBJ2-7 matches the end of the DNA better, so the J call may be wrong. CDR3 length equals 14 residues. Looked up from germline, CDR1 is SGHTA and CDR2 is FQGNSA. The CDR3 region is CASSSFQGAYEQYF. The CDR3 DNA reads as TGTGCCAGCAGCTCCTTCCAGGGTGCTTACGAGCAGTACTTC.

The rearrangement joins TRBV3-1 to TRBJ2-5; 9 bases line up with TRBD1. The CDR3 spans 15 residues. Germline-derived CDR1 and CDR2 are LGHDT and YNNKEL (reference sequence). The V and J ends lost 0 bases and 5 bases, in that order; junction bases with no gene match: 4. CDR3: CASSQDHRGQETQYF. The CDR3 DNA is TGTGCCAGCAGCCAAGATCACAGGGGGCAGGAGACCCAGTACTTC.

V gene TRBV11-2 combines with J gene TRBJ2-1; D possibly corresponds to TRBD2 (5 bases). CDR1 and CDR2 (germline): SGHAT, FQNNGV. V was shortened by 0 bases and J by 8 bases, with 14 bases between the two germline ends. The CDR3 runs to 15 residues. The chain's CDR3 is CASSLEPHTGDEQFF. The CDR3, as DNA: TGTGCCAGCAGCTTAGAACCCCATACCGGGGATGAGCAGTTCTTC. Drawing the rest from reference TRBV11-2 and TRBJ2-1, the complete variable domain is EAGVAQSPRYKIIEKRQSVAFWCNPISGHATLYWYQQILGQGPKLLIQFQNNGVVDDSQLPKDRFSAERLKGVDSTLKIQPAKLEDSAVYLCASSLEPHTGDEQFFGPGTRLTVL.

The chain has TRBV7-9 and TRBJ2-1, with 11 bases fitting TRBD1. V shed 5 bases and J 10 bases; nucleotides not matched to a gene: 7. The CDR3 contains 14 residues. Germline V gene sequence: CDR1 SEHNR, CDR2 FQNEAQ (reference sequence). The CDR3 loop reads CASSPGQGVREQFF. The CDR3 DNA follows: TGTGCCAGCAGCCCGGGACAGGGGGTACGGGAGCAGTTCTTC.

V is TRBV12-3 or TRBV12-4 and J is TRBJ1-5, with 9 nucleotides matching TRBD1. V shed 2 bases, J shed 3 bases, and the junction held 8 bases outside the gene matches. The CDR3 loop spans 17 amino acids. Written as DNA, the CDR3 is TGTGCCAGCAGTTTAAACTGGGGGACAGGGTTCAATCAGCCCCAGCATTTT. Translating gives CASSLNWGTGFNQPQHF.

This chain connects TRBV28 to TRBJ2-2; 7 bases line up with TRBD2. V lost 6 bases to trimming and J lost 4 bases; unmatched junction nucleotides: 2. This CDR3 is built from 13 residues. The germline V gene has CDR1 MDHEN and CDR2 SYDVKM. The CDR3 loop is CASRPGGTGELFF. In nucleotides, the CDR3 is TGTGCCAGCAGGCCGGGGGGCACCGGGGAGCTGTTTTTT.

The genes are TRBV6-5 and TRBJ2-7, with D possibly TRBD1 on 6 matching bases. The CDR3 is 14 amino acids. In germline, CDR1 is MNHEY, CDR2 SVGAGI. Trimming took 6 bases from V and 2 from J, leaving 14 bases between them. CDR3 sequence: CASRRDIGPYEQYF. The DNA for the CDR3 is TGTGCCAGCAGAAGGGACATAGGCCCCTACGAGCAGTACTTC.

To note about this clonotype: Since no conserved phenylalanine or tryptophan closes the CDR3, a read error is the likely cause. The rearrangement links TRBV20-1 to TRBJ2-5; 11 bases line up with TRBD2. From germline, CDR1 is DFQATT and CDR2 SNEGSKA (reference sequence). The CDR3 loop spans 16 amino acids. V lost 6 bases, J lost 4 bases, and 13 bases stayed unmatched. CDR3 protein: CSASNPGLAAGETQYC. CDR3 DNA sequence: TGCAGTGCGTCCAATCCGGGACTAGCGGCGGGAGAGACCCAGTACTGC.

The chain recombines TRBV20-1 with TRBJ2-5; 7 bases match TRBD2. After removal of 6 bases from V and 0 bases from J, the junction contained 13 bases not matched to a gene. The CDR3 length is 16 residues. The germline CDR1 and CDR2 sequences are DFQATT and SNEGSKA (reference sequence). The CDR3 nucleotides read TGCAGTGCAGAACAATACCAAGCGGGGTACCAAGAGACCCAGTACTTC. Protein product: CSAEQYQAGYQETQYF.

This chain links TRBV25-1 with TRBJ2-1; D is ambiguous. V was cut by 2 bases and J by 2 bases, with 13 bases left in between. CDR1 and CDR2 from the germline V gene are MGHDK and SYGVNS. The CDR3 is made up of 16 amino acids. The CDR3 spells CASSETYRKTYNEQFF. CDR3 DNA: TGTGCCAGCAGTGAAACCTATCGGAAAACCTACAATGAGCAGTTCTTC.

This clonotype appeared a few times. The chain has TRBV20-1 and TRBJ2-1, with TRBD2 matching over 8 bases. CDR1 DFQATT and CDR2 SNEGSKA come from the germline V gene (reference sequence). Losses at the gene ends were 4 bases for V and 9 bases for J; bases not matched to a gene: 8. CDR3 size: 13 residues. The CDR3 DNA reads as TGCAGTGCTAACGGACTAGCTGCCGGTGAGCAGTTCTTC. It translates to CSANGLAAGEQFF.

V usage is TRBV6-5 and J usage is TRBJ2-5, with D perhaps being TRBD1 or TRBD2 (6 bases each). The CDR3 consists of 15 residues. In germline, CDR1 is MNHEY, CDR2 SVGAGI. The ends were cut back, 2 bases at V and 5 bases at J, with 15 bases in the middle. The CDR3 sequence is CASSYGGGPGETQYF. CDR3 DNA sequence: TGTGCCAGCAGTTACGGAGGGGGTCCGGGCGAGACCCAGTACTTC.